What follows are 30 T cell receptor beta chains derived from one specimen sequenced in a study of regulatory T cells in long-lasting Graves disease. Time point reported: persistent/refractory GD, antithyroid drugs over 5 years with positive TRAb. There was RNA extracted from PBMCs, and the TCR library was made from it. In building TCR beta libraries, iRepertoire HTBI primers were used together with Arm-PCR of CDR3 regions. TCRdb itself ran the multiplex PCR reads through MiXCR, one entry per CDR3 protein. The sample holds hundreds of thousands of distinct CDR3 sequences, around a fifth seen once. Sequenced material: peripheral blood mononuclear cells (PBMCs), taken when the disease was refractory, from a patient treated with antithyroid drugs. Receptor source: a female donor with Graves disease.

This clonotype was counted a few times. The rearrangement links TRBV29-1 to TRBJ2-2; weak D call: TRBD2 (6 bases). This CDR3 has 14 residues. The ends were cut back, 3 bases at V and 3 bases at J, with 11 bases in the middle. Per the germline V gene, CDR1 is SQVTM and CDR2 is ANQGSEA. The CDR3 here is CSVDRPGDTGELFF. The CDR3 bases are TGCAGCGTTGATCGACCGGGGGACACCGGGGAGCTGTTTTTT.

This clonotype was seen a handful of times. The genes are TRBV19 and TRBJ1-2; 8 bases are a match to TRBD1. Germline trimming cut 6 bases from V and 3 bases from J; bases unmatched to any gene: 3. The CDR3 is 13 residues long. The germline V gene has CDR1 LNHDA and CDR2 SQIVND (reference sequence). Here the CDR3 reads CASRATGDYGYTF. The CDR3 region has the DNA TGTGCCAGTAGGGCGACAGGGGACTATGGCTACACCTTC. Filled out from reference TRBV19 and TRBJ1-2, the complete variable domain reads DGGITQSPKYLFRKEGQNVTLSCEQNLNHDAMYWYRQDPGQGLRLIYYSQIVNDFQKGDIAEGYSVSREKKESFPLTVTSAQKNPTAFYLCASRATGDYGYTFGSGTRLTVV.

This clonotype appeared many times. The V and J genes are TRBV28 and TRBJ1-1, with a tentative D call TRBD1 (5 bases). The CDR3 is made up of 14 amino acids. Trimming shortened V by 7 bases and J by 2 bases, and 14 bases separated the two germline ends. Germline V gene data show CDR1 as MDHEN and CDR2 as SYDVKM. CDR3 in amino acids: CASNVGARNTEAFF. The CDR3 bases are TGTGCCAGCAATGTCGGGGCCCGAAACACTGAAGCTTTCTTT.

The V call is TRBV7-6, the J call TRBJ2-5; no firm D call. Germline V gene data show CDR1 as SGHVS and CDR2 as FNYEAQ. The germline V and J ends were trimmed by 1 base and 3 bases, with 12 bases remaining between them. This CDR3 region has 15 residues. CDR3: CASSLVMYREETQYF. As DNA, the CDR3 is TGTGCCAGCAGCTTAGTGATGTACAGAGAAGAGACCCAGTACTTC.

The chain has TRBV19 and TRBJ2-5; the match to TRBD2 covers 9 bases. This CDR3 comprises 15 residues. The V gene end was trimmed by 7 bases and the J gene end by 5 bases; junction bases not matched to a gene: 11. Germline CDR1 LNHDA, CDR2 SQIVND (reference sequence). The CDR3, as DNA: TGTGCCAGTAATGGGCGCCAGCGGGGGGTGGAGACCCAGTACTTC. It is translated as CASNGRQRGVETQYF.

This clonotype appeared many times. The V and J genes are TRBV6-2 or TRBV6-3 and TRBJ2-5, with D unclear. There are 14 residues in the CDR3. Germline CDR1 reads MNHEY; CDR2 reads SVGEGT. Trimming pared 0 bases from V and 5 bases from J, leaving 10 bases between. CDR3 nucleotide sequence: TGTGCCAGCAGTTACTCGGGCCTCGGCGAGACCCAGTACTTC. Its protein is CASSYSGLGETQYF.

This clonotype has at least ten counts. CDR3: CASSRGVAGGSYEQYF. In DNA form, the CDR3 reads TGTGCCAGCAGCAGGGGGGTAGCGGGAGGTTCCTACGAGCAGTACTTC. V and J are TRBV28 and TRBJ2-7; 10 bases are a match to TRBD2. CDR1 and CDR2 (germline): MDHEN, SYDVKM. This CDR3 has 16 amino acids. With V trimmed by 6 bases and J by 1 base, 9 bases remained unmatched.

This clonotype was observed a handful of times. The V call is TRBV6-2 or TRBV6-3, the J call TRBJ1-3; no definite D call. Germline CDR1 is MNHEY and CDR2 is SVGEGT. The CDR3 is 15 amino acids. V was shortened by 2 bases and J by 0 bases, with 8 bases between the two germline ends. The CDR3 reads CASSYGEFSGNTIYF. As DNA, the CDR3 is TGTGCCAGCAGTTACGGGGAGTTCTCTGGAAACACCATATATTTT.

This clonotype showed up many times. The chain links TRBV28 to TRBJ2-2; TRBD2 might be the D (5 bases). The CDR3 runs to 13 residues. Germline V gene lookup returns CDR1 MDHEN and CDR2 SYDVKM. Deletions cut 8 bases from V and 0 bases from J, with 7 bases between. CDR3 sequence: CASRGANTGELFF. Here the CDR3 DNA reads TGTGCCAGCCGGGGAGCGAACACCGGGGAGCTGTTTTTT.

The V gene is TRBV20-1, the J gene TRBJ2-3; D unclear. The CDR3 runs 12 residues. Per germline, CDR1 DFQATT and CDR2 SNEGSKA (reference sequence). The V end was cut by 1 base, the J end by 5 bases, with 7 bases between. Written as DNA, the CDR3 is TGCAGTGCTAGAGCCGTGGGAGATACGCAGTATTTT. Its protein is CSARAVGDTQYF.

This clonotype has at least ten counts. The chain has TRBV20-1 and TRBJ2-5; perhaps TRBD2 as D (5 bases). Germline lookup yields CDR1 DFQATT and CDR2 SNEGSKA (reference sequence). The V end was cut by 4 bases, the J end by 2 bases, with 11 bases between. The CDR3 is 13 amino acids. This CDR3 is CSATFGLQETQYF. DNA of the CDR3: TGCAGTGCTACGTTCGGACTTCAAGAGACCCAGTACTTC.

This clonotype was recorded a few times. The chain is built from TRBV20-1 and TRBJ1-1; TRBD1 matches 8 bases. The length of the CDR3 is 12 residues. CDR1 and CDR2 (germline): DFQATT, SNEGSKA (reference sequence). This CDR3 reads CSQGDRWTEAFF. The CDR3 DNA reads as TGCAGCCAGGGGGACAGGTGGACTGAAGCTTTCTTT.

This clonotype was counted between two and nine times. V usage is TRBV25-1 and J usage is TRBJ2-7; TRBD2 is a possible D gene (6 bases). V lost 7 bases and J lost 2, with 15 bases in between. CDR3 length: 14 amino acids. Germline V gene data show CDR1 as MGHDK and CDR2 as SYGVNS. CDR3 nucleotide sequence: TGTGCCAGCACTACCGGGACTTCGCCCTACGAGCAGTACTTC. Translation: CASTTGTSPYEQYF.

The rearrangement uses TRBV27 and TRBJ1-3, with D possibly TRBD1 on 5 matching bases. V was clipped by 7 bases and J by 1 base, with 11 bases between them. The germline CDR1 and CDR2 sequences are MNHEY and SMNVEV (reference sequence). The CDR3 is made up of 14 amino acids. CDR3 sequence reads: CASKAGRSGNTIYF. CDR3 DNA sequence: TGTGCCAGCAAGGCGGGGCGATCTGGAAACACCATATATTTT.

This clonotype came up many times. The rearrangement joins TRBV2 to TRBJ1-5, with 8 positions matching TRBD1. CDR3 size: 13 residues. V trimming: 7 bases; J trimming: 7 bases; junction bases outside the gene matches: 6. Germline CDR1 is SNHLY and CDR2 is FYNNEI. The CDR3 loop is CASKDRETQPQHF. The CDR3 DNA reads TGTGCCAGCAAGGACAGGGAAACCCAGCCCCAGCATTTT. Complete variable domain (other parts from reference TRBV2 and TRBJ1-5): EPEVTQTPSHQVTQMGQEVILRCVPISNHLYFYWYRQILGQKVEFLVSFYNNEISEKSEIFDDQFSVERPDGSNFTLKIRSTKLEDSAMYFCASKDRETQPQHFGDGTRLSIL.

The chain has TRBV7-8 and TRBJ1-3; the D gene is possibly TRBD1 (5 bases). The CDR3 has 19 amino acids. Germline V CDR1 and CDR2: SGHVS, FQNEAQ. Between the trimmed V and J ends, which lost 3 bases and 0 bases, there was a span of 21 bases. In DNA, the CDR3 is TGTGCCAGCAGCTTCGCGCGGCGTTGGGGGGGAGGCTCTGGAAACACCATATATTTT. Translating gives CASSFARRWGGGSGNTIYF.

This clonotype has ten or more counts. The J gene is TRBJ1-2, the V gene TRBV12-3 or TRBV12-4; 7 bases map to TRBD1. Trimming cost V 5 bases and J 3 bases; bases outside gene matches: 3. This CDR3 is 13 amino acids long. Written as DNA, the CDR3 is TGTGCCAGCAGTACAGGGGCCGACTATGGCTACACCTTC. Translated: CASSTGADYGYTF.

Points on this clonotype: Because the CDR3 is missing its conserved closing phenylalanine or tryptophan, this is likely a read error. The CDR3 DNA follows: TGTGCCAGCAGCAATGACAGGGCCACTGAAGCTTTCCTT. Translation: CASSNDRATEAFL. V and J are TRBV7-3 and TRBJ1-1; 7 bases are shared with TRBD1. The length of the CDR3 is 13 residues. Trimming cost V 5 bases and J 4 bases; bases outside gene matches: 4. Per germline, CDR1 SGHTA and CDR2 FQGTGA.

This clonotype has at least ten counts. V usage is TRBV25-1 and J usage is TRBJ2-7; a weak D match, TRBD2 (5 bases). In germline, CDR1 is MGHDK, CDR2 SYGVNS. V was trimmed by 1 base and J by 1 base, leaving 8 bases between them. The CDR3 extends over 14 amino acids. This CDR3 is CASSEFGESYEQYF. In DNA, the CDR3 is TGTGCCAGCAGTGAATTCGGGGAATCCTACGAGCAGTACTTC.

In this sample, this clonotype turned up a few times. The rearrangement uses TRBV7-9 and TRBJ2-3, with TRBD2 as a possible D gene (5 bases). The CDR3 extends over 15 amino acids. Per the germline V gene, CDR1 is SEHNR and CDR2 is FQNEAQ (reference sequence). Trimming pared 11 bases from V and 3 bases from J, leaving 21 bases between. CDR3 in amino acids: CAPDYKPHHTDTQYF. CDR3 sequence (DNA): TGTGCCCCCGACTACAAGCCCCACCATACAGATACGCAGTATTTT.

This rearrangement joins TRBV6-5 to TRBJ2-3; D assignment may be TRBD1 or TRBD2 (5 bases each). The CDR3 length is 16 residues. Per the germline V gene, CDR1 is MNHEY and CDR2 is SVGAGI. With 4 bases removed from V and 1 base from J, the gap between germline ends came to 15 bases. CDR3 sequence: CASSSAPGRRTDTQYF. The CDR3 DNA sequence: TGTGCCAGCAGTTCGGCTCCGGGGCGTCGCACAGATACGCAGTATTTT.

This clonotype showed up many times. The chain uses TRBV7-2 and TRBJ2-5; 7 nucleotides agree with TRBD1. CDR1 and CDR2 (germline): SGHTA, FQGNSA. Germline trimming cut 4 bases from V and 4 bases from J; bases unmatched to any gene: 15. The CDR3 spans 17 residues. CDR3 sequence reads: CASSYYTTGPLGETQYF. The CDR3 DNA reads TGTGCCAGCAGCTACTACACGACAGGGCCCTTAGGAGAGACCCAGTACTTC.

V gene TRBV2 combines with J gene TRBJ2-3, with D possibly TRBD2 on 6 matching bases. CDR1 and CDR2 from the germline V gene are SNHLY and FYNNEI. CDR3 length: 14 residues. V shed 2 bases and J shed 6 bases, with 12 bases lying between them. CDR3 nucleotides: TGTGCCAGCAGTGAATGGGACTCCTCTGATACGCAGTATTTT. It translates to CASSEWDSSDTQYF.

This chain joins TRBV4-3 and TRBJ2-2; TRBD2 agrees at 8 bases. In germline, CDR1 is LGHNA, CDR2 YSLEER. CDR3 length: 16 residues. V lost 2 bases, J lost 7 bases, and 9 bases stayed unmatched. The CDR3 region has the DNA TGCGCCAGCAGCCAAAAGGGAACTAGCGGCCTCGGGGAGCTGTTTTTT. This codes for CASSQKGTSGLGELFF.

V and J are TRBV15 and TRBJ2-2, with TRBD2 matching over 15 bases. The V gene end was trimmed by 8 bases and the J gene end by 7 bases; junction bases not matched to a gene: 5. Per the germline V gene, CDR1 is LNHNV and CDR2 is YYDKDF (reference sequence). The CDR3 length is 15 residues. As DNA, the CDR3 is TGTGCCACCGGACTAGCGGGGGGGCAGGGCGGGGAGCTGTTTTTT. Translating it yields CATGLAGGQGGELFF.

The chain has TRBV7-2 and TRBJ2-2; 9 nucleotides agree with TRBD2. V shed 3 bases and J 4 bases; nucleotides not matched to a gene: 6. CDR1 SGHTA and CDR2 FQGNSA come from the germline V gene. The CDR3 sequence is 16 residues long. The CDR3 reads CASSFGAGGGTGELFF. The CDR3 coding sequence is TGTGCCAGCAGCTTCGGAGCGGGAGGAGGCACCGGGGAGCTGTTTTTT.

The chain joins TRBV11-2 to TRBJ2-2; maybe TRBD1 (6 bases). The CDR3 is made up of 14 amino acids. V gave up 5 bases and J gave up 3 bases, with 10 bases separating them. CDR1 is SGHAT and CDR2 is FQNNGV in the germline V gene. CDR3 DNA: TGTGCCAGCAGCCCGGGACACGACACCGGGGAGCTGTTTTTT. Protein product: CASSPGHDTGELFF. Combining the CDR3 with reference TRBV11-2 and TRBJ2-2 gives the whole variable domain EAGVAQSPRYKIIEKRQSVAFWCNPISGHATLYWYQQILGQGPKLLIQFQNNGVVDDSQLPKDRFSAERLKGVDSTLKIQPAKLEDSAVYLCASSPGHDTGELFFGEGSRLTVL.

CDR3 protein: CSARGQGQGAKNIQYF. Here the CDR3 DNA reads TGCAGTGCTAGAGGACAGGGACAGGGAGCCAAAAACATTCAGTACTTC. This chain uses TRBV20-1 with TRBJ2-4; 9 bases are shared with TRBD1. CDR1 and CDR2 from the germline V gene are DFQATT and SNEGSKA (reference sequence). The CDR3 extends over 16 amino acids. V dropped 1 base and J dropped 0; count of bases not matched to a gene: 4.

CDR3 nucleotides: TGTGCCAGCAGCTTCCGACTAGCGGGGGCCACTAGCACAGATACGCAGTATTTT. Protein: CASSFRLAGATSTDTQYF. The chain combines TRBV7-2 with TRBJ2-3, with 12 bases aligning to TRBD2. Germline CDR1 SGHTA, CDR2 FQGNSA. The CDR3 sequence is 18 residues long. Germline trimming cut 3 bases from V and 0 bases from J; bases unmatched to any gene: 7.

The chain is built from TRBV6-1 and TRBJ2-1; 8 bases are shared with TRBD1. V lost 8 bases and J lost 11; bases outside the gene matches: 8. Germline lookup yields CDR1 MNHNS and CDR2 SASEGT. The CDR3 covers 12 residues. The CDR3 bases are TGTGCCAGCCTAAACCGGGACAGGAAGCAGTTCTTC. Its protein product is CASLNRDRKQFF.